This is a list of T cell receptor beta chains from one sample in a study of cytomegalovirus exposure and HLA in healthy donors. Measured with immunoSEQ multiplex PCR; TCRdb has only the in-frame clones, and not every one. The profile covers 70,000 to 80,000 clones, with about 78% appearing a single time and about 9.5% taken by the ten largest. Sequences were obtained from PBMCs. Receptors were obtained from a woman between 35 and 50 years old in good health and CMV-seropositive. The CDR3 runs from the conserved cysteine through the conserved F or W. Fields, in order: D gene, J gene, clone size, V gene, CDR3 DNA, CDR3 protein. A D gene is named only where the DNA matches it firmly. Clone size is stated in some rows and not others, as once, few, many or a class when expanded.

>TRBD2|TRBJ2-5|.|TRBV5-1
TGCGCCAGCAGCCGGACTAGCGGGCAAGAGACCCAGTACTTC
CASSRTSGQETQYF
>.|TRBJ1-3|once|TRBV6-5
TGTGCCAGCAGGGCCCCCCAGGGTTCTGGAAACACCATATATTTT
CASRAPQGSGNTIYF
>.|TRBJ2-2|.|TRBV5-1
TGCGCCAGCAGCTCCGGACACAACACCGGGGAGCTGTTTTTT
CASSSGHNTGELFF
>TRBD1|TRBJ2-3|.|TRBV28
TGTGCCAGCAGTACAGGGGGCGCAGGAGATACGCAGTATTTT
CASSTGGAGDTQYF
>.|TRBJ1-2|.|TRBV5-6
TGTGCCAGCAGACCCCGGGAGCATGGCTACACCTTC
CASRPREHGYTF
>.|TRBJ2-7|.|TRBV7-9
TGTGCCAGCAGCCAGTTTCAGGGTAACTACGAGCAGTACTTC
CASSQFQGNYEQYF
>.|TRBJ2-2|.|TRBV29-1
TGCAGCGTTGGGAGGCAGGGGCGAACCGGGGAGCTGTTTTTT
CSVGRQGRTGELFF
>.|TRBJ1-6|.|TRBV30
TGTGCCTGGAGTGTAATCCGACAGTTTACTCCCCTCCACTTT
CAWSVIRQFTPLHF
>.|TRBJ1-5|.|TRBV7-8
TGTGCCAGCAGCTTGACAAGCAGCAATCAGCCCCAGCATTTT
CASSLTSSNQPQHF
>TRBD2|TRBJ2-2|.|TRBV2
TGTGCCAGCAGTGAATCCGGGACTAGCGGGGGGGAGAACACCGGGGAGCTGTTTTTT
CASSESGTSGGENTGELFF
>.|TRBJ1-1|.|TRBV2
TGTGCCAGCAGGCGGGGGGCTTCTTTGAAAGCTTTCTTT
CASRRGASLKAFF
>TRBD1|TRBJ2-5|.|TRBV7-3
TGTGCCAGCAGCCCAATAACGGGACAGGGGACGGTGACCCAGTACTTC
CASSPITGQGTVTQYF
>TRBD2|TRBJ2-7|.|TRBV7-2
TGTGCCAGCAGCCCGGGACTAGCGGGCTCCTACGAGCAGTACTTC
CASSPGLAGSYEQYF
>TRBD1|TRBJ1-2|.|TRBV30
TGTGCCTGGAGCCGAGGACAGGGCGAAGGCTATGGCTACACCTTC
CAWSRGQGEGYGYTF
>.|TRBJ1-1|.|TRBV28
TGTGCCAGCACCCCTGCCAGGGCCGGGAACACTGAAGCTTTCTTT
CASTPARAGNTEAFF
>.|TRBJ2-3|.|TRBV2
TGTGCCAGCAGTGTTTTAGGAGACTACACAGATACGCAGTATTTT
CASSVLGDYTDTQYF
>.|TRBJ1-5|.|TRBV7-8
TGTGCCAGCAGCTTTGCACCCGGACAGACCAATCAGCCCCAGCATTTT
CASSFAPGQTNQPQHF